This T cell receptor beta chain was captured in a study of control samples from healthy donors and cancer patients. Libraries were prepared by immunoSEQ multiplex PCR; TCRdb keeps only in-frame clonotypes and omits some of them. Of 150,000 or so clones in the sample, 90% to 95% were seen once. Trimming took 8 bases from V and 8 from J; bases not matched to a gene: 8. Germline V gene lookup returns CDR1 LNHDA and CDR2 SQIVND (reference sequence). The length of the CDR3 is 12 residues. The receptor's source is a man aged 35-49 years in good health. The V gene is TRBV19, the J gene TRBJ1-2, with 7 bases identical to TRBD1. Material: blood. CDR3 amino acids: CASGPDREGYTF. In nucleotides, the CDR3 is TGTGCCAGTGGCCCAGACAGGGAGGGCTACACCTTC.